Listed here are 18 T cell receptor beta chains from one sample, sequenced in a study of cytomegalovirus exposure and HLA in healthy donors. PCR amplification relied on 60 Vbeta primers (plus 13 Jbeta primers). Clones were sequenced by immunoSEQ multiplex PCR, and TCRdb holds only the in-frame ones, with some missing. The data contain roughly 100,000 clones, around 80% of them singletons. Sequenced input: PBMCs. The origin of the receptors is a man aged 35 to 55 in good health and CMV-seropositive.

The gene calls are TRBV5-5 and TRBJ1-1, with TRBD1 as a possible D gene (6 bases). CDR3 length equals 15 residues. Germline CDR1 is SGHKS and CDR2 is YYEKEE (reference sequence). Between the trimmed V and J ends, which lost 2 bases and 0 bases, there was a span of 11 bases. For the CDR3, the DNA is TGTGCCAGCAGCTTATCCGGGACACTGAACACTGAAGCTTTCTTT. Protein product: CASSLSGTLNTEAFF.

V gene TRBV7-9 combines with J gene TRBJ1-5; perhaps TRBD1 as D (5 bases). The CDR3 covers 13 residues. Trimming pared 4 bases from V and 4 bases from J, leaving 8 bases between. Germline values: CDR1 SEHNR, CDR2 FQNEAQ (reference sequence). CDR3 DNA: TGTGCCAGCAGCTCTCAGGGAAATCAGCCCCAGCATTTT. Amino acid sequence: CASSSQGNQPQHF.

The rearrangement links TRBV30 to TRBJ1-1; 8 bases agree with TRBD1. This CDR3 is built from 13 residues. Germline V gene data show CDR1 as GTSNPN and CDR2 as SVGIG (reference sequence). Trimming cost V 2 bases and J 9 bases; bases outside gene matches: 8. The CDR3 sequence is CAWSPQGGQQAFF. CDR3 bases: TGTGCCTGGAGTCCACAGGGGGGACAGCAAGCTTTCTTT.

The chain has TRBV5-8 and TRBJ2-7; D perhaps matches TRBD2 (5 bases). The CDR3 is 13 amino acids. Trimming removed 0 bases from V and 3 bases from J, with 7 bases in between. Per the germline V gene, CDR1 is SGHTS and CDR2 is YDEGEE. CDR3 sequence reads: CASSLEEGYEQYF. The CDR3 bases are TGTGCCAGCAGCTTGGAAGAGGGCTACGAGCAGTACTTC.

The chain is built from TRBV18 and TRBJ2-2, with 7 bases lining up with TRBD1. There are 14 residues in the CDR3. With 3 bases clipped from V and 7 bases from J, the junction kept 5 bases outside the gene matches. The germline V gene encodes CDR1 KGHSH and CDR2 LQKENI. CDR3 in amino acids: CASSPDRVRGELFF. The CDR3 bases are TGTGCCAGCTCACCTGACAGGGTCCGCGGGGAGCTGTTTTTT. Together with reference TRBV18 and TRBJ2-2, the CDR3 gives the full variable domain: NAGVMQNPRHLVRRRGQEARLRCSPMKGHSHVYWYRQLPEEGLKFMVYLQKENIIDESGMPKERFSAEFPKEGPSILRIQQVVRGDSAAYFCASSPDRVRGELFFGEGSRLTVL.

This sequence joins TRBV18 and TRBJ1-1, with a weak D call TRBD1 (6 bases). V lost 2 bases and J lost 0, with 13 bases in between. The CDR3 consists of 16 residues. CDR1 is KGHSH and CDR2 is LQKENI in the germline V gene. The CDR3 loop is CASSPSRGPLNTEAFF. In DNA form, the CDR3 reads TGTGCCAGCTCACCATCCAGGGGTCCCTTGAACACTGAAGCTTTCTTT.

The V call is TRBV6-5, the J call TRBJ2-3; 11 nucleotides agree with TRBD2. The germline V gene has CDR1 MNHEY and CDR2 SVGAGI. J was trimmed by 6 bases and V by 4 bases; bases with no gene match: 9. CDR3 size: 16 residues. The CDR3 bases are TGTGCCAGCAGTTCGTTAGCGGGAGGGCCAGCCGATACGCAGTATTTT. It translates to CASSSLAGGPADTQYF.

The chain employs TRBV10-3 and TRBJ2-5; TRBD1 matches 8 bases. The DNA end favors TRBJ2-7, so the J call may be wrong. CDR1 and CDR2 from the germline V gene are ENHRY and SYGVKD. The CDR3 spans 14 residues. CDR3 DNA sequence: TGTGCCATCAGTGAGACAGGGGGCTCCTACGAGCAGTACTTC. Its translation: CAISETGGSYEQYF.

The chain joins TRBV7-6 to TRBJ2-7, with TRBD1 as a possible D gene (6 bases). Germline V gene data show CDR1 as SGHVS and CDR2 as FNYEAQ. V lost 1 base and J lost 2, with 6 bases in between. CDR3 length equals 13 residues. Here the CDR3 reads CASSLGTAYEQYF. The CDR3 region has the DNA TGTGCCAGCAGCTTAGGGACAGCCTACGAGCAGTACTTC.

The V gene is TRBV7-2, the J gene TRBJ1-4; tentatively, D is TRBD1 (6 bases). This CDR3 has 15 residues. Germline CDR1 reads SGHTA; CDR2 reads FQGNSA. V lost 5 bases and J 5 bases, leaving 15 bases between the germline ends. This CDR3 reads CASSLGGASNEKLFF. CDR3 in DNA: TGTGCCAGCAGCCTGGGGGGGGCCTCGAATGAAAAACTGTTTTTT. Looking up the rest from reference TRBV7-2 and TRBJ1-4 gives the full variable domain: GAGVSQSPSNKVTEKGKDVELRCDPISGHTALYWYRQSLGQGLEFLIYFQGNSAPDKSGLPSDRFSAERTGGSVSTLTIQRTQQEDSAVYLCASSLGGASNEKLFFGSGTQLSVL.

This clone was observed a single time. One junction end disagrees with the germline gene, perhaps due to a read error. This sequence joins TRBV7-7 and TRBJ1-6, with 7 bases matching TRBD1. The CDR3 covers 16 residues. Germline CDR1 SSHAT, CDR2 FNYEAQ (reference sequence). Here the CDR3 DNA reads TGTGCTAGCAGCCACCTTGACAGGGCATCTAATTCACCCCTCCACTTT. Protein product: CASSHLDRASNSPLHF.

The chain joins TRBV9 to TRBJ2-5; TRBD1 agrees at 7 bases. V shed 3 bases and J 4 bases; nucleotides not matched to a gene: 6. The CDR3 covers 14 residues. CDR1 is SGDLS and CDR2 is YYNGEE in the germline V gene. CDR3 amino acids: CASSARGYGETQYF. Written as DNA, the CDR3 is TGTGCCAGCAGCGCCAGGGGGTATGGAGAGACCCAGTACTTC.

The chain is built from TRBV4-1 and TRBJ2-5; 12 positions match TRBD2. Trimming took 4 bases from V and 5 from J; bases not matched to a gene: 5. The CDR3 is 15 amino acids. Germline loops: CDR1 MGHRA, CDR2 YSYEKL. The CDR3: CASSRSSGGAETQYF. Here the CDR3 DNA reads TGCGCCAGCAGCCGATCTAGCGGGGGGGCCGAGACCCAGTACTTC.

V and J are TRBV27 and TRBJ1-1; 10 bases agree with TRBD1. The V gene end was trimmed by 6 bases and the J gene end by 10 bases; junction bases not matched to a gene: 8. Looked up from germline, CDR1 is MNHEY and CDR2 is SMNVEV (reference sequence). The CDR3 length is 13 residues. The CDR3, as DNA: TGTGCCAGCAGCTTAGACAGGGGGCTGGGAGCTTTCTTT. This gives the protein CASSLDRGLGAFF.

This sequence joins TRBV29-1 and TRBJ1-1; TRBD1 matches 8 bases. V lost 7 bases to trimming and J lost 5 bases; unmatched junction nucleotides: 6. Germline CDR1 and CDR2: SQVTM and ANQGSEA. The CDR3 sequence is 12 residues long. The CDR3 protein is CSASTGVTEAFF. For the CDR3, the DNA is TGCAGCGCCTCGACAGGGGTTACTGAAGCTTTCTTT.

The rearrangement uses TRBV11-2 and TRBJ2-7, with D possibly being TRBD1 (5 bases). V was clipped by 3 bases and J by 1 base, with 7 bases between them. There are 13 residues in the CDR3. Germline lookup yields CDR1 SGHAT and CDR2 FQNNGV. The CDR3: CASSFDSSYEQYF. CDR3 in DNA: TGTGCCAGCAGCTTCGACAGTTCCTACGAGCAGTACTTC.

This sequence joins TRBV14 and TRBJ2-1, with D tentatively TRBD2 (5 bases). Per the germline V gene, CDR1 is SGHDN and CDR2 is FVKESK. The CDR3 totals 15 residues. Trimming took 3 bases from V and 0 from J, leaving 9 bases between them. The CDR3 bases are TGTGCCAGCAGCCAGCTAGGGAGCTCCTACAATGAGCAGTTCTTC. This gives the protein CASSQLGSSYNEQFF.

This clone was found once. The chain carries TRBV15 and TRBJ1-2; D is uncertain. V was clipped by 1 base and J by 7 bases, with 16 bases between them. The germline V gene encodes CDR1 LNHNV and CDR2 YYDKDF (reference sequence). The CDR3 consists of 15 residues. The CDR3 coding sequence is TGTGCCACCAGCAGAGGTGGGTCCTCGCCGGGTGGCTACACCTTC. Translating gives CATSRGGSSPGGYTF.